What follows are 29 T cell receptor beta chains derived from one specimen sequenced in a study of T cells in localized non-small cell lung cancer. Only in-frame clones appear in the TCRdb table, and some are missing; sequencing was by immunoSEQ multiplex PCR. The table lists approximately 3,200 clones, around 23% of them singletons. Sequenced here: lung tumor tissue, sampled before any cancer treatment. The receptors were sampled from a woman aged 35 to 69 with stage I lung adenocarcinoma.

The V call is TRBV29-1, the J call TRBJ1-2, with D unresolved. The germline gives CDR1 SQVTM, CDR2 ANQGSEA. The CDR3 is 12 amino acids. Trimming pared 6 bases from V and 8 bases from J, leaving 16 bases between. In nucleotides, the CDR3 is TGCAGCGTCGTCGGACGGGCTTGGGGCTACACCTTC. It encodes CSVVGRAWGYTF.

The chain carries TRBV14 and TRBJ1-2; maybe TRBD1 (6 bases). With 2 bases removed from V and 5 bases from J, the gap between germline ends came to 9 bases. The CDR3 has 13 amino acids. Germline values: CDR1 SGHDN, CDR2 FVKESK. CDR3 sequence reads: CASSQQGKYGYTF. The DNA of the CDR3 is TGTGCCAGCAGCCAACAGGGGAAGTATGGCTACACCTTC.

The chain is built from TRBV10-1 and TRBJ2-1; weak D call: TRBD2 (7 bases). CDR1 WNHNN and CDR2 SYGVQD come from the germline V gene (reference sequence). V was shortened by 3 bases and J by 2 bases, with 8 bases between the two germline ends. The CDR3 covers 14 residues. This CDR3 is CASSDGGPYNEQFF. CDR3 DNA sequence: TGCGCCAGCAGTGACGGGGGGCCCTACAATGAGCAGTTCTTC.

This clone was seen a few times. The gene calls are TRBV6-8 and TRBJ1-4; no reliable D call. CDR3 length: 13 residues. CDR1 is MNHGY and CDR2 is SAAAGT in the germline V gene. Trimming cost V 5 bases and J 3 bases, with 7 bases left between them. The chain's CDR3 is CASSDNANEKLFF. In DNA form, the CDR3 reads TGTGCCAGCAGTGACAACGCTAATGAAAAACTGTTTTTT.

By share, this clone counts as medium-sized. The chain couples TRBV11-3 to TRBJ1-2; a weak D match, TRBD1 (6 bases). This CDR3 comprises 17 residues. Germline V CDR1 and CDR2: SGHNT, YENEEA. The V end was cut by 3 bases, the J end by 5 bases, with 22 bases between. The CDR3 is CASSLGPPGGERYGYTF. The CDR3 DNA reads TGTGCCAGCAGCTTGGGTCCCCCGGGGGGCGAACGGTATGGCTACACCTTC.

The chain has TRBV1 and TRBJ1-2; TRBD1, the D gene given by the table, was not confirmed from the DNA. TRBV1 is a known pseudogene. The CDR3 covers 16 residues. The CDR3 nucleotides are TGCGCCAGCAGCCAATCCCCGGGACAGGGGTTCAATGGCTACACCTTC. Its translation: CASSQSPGQGFNGYTF.

This clone has a handful of counts. The rearrangement uses TRBV30 and TRBJ1-4; D remains ambiguous. In germline, CDR1 is GTSNPN, CDR2 SVGIG (reference sequence). Trimming removed 0 bases at V and 2 bases at J, with 7 bases between. The length of the CDR3 is 14 residues. The CDR3 nucleotides read TGTGCCTGGAGTGTACAGTTCACTAATGAAAAACTGTTTTTT. This translates into CAWSVQFTNEKLFF.

V is TRBV2 and J is TRBJ2-1; D perhaps matches TRBD2 (5 bases). The CDR3 contains 13 residues. V shed 5 bases and J shed 8 bases, with 13 bases lying between them. Germline V gene data show CDR1 as SNHLY and CDR2 as FYNNEI. The CDR3 region is CASSPGVLYEQFF. The DNA for the CDR3 is TGTGCCAGCAGTCCCGGGGTTTTATATGAGCAGTTCTTC.

This sequence joins TRBV11-3 and TRBJ1-1; 10 nucleotides agree with TRBD1. V lost 5 bases to trimming and J lost 8 bases; unmatched junction nucleotides: 8. The CDR3 has 14 amino acids. CDR1 is SGHNT, CDR2 YENEEA, per germline. The CDR3 DNA reads TGTGCCAGCAGCCAGACAGGGGGCGATCGGGAAGCTTTCTTT. This codes for CASSQTGGDREAFF.

The V call is TRBV19, the J call TRBJ2-3; D unclear. Trimming pared 1 base from V and 2 bases from J, leaving 10 bases between. Germline V gene data show CDR1 as LNHDA and CDR2 as SQIVND (reference sequence). CDR3 length equals 15 residues. The DNA of the CDR3 is TGTGCCAGTAGTATAGGTGTTCTGAACACAGATACGCAGTATTTT. Its translation is CASSIGVLNTDTQYF.

The CDR3 sequence is CASRVGRGGAYEQYF. CDR3 DNA sequence: TGTGCCAGCAGAGTGGGGCGGGGAGGAGCTTACGAGCAGTACTTC. V is TRBV6-8 and J is TRBJ2-7; D possibly corresponds to TRBD2 (6 bases). Germline loops: CDR1 MNHGY, CDR2 SAAAGT. V was shortened by 6 bases and J by 4 bases, with 19 bases between the two germline ends. The CDR3 contains 15 residues.

Sample share makes this clone medium-sized. The chain links TRBV11-3 to TRBJ2-1; possible D gene TRBD1, 6 bases. V was clipped by 5 bases and J by 6 bases, with 20 bases between them. Germline V gene sequence: CDR1 SGHNT, CDR2 YENEEA. The CDR3 extends over 16 amino acids. CDR3 nucleotides: TGTGCCAGCAGCAGAGACCGGACAGCCCTGGGCAATGAGCAGTTCTTC. It codes for CASSRDRTALGNEQFF.

V and J are TRBV11-3 and TRBJ2-7, with 12 bases lining up with TRBD2. The CDR3 totals 16 residues. Per germline, CDR1 SGHNT and CDR2 YENEEA. V shed 5 bases, J shed 0 bases, and the junction held 5 bases outside the gene matches. The CDR3 sequence is CASSRRTSGDSYEQYF. Here the CDR3 DNA reads TGTGCCAGCAGCAGACGGACTAGCGGGGACTCCTACGAGCAGTACTTC.

The chain uses TRBV19 and TRBJ1-6; possible D gene TRBD1, 5 bases. Germline CDR1 and CDR2: LNHDA and SQIVND (reference sequence). The CDR3 is 12 residues long. V dropped 5 bases and J dropped 10 bases, with 9 bases sitting between them. The CDR3 coding sequence is TGTGCCAGTAGTCTGGGGGGATCACCCCTCCACTTT. Protein sequence: CASSLGGSPLHF.

The chain carries TRBV2 and TRBJ2-7; TRBD1 might be the D (6 bases). V was pared by 8 bases and J by 2 bases, with 13 bases between. This CDR3 has 13 residues. Germline values: CDR1 SNHLY, CDR2 FYNNEI. CDR3 nucleotides: TGTGCCAGCCTATGGACAGCCCCCTACGAGCAGTACTTC. This translates into CASLWTAPYEQYF.

This clone is medium-sized within its sample. V and J are TRBV11-3 and TRBJ2-2; D uncertain. The CDR3 is 16 residues long. The V end was cut by 4 bases, the J end by 1 base, with 13 bases between. Germline loops: CDR1 SGHNT, CDR2 YENEEA. The CDR3 region has the DNA TGTGCCAGCAGCTCCCCCCCCGGTGGGAACACCGGGGAGCTGTTTTTT. Amino acids: CASSSPPGGNTGELFF.

This clone has only one observation. The rearrangement links TRBV14 to TRBJ2-7, with TRBD1 identical over 8 bases. This CDR3 is 18 amino acids long. Unmatched junction bases numbered 17, after V lost 4 bases and J lost 3 bases. The germline V gene has CDR1 SGHDN and CDR2 FVKESK. The CDR3 here is CASSLRDRPTRHRYEQYF. The CDR3 DNA sequence: TGTGCCAGCAGCCTCCGGGACAGGCCCACCCGACACCGCTACGAGCAGTACTTC.

As for this clone: Sequence at one end of the junction differs from germline and may be a read error. The read is 1 residue too short to cover the CDR3 end, so that end is filled in from the germline J gene. The chain has TRBV10-3 and TRBJ2-7; D is uncertain. The germline CDR1 and CDR2 sequences are ENHRY and SYGVKD. CDR3 size: 13 residues. The CDR3 bases that were read are TGTGCCATCAGTGAGTCTGGGAATTACGTGCAGTAC. Its protein product is CAISESGNYVQY. The full CDR3 protein is CAISESGNYVQYF.

V is TRBV9 and J is TRBJ2-5; D might be TRBD1 (5 bases). CDR1 SGDLS and CDR2 YYNGEE come from the germline V gene. The V end lost 5 bases, the J end lost 5 bases, and 22 bases lay between the germline ends. This CDR3 has 16 amino acids. The CDR3 here is CASSEGVLGPTETQYF. The CDR3 region has the DNA TGTGCCAGCAGTGAAGGGGTCTTGGGGCCCACGGAGACCCAGTACTTC.

This clone has only a few counts. The CDR3 DNA sequence: TGCGCCAGCAGTCAGACTAGATGGGGGGAGCAGTACTTC. Amino acids: CASSQTRWGEQYF. The chain links TRBV4-1 to TRBJ2-7, with D perhaps TRBD2 (6 bases). Trimming took 6 bases from V and 7 from J, leaving 16 bases between them. The CDR3 runs to 13 residues. Per the germline V gene, CDR1 is MGHRA and CDR2 is YSYEKL.

This clone showed up just a few times. V is TRBV11-3 and J is TRBJ1-5, with a tentative D call TRBD1 (6 bases). The V end was cut by 1 base, the J end by 5 bases, with 12 bases between. This CDR3 spans 15 amino acids. Germline CDR1 is SGHNT and CDR2 is YENEEA. The CDR3 reads CASSLGGGAHQPQHF. The CDR3 bases are TGTGCCAGCAGCTTAGGAGGGGGGGCCCATCAGCCCCAGCATTTT.

CDR3 sequence: CASSLMRGGGNEQFF. The CDR3 DNA reads as TGTGCCAGCAGCTTGATGCGGGGGGGAGGCAATGAGCAGTTCTTC. The V call is TRBV11-1, the J call TRBJ2-1, with 9 positions matching TRBD2. This CDR3 contains 15 residues. Losses at the gene ends were 3 bases for V and 6 bases for J; bases not matched to a gene: 6. The germline V gene encodes CDR1 SGHAT and CDR2 FQDESV (reference sequence).

The chain recombines TRBV5-1 with TRBJ2-2; D not resolved. Germline V lookup: CDR1 SGHRS, CDR2 YFSETQ. Trimming removed 5 bases at V and 3 bases at J, with 11 bases between. This CDR3 is built from 14 residues. CDR3: CASSPLSDTGELFF. CDR3 nucleotides: TGCGCCAGCAGTCCCCTCTCCGACACCGGGGAGCTGTTTTTT. The full variable domain, with the rest looked up from reference TRBV5-1 and TRBJ2-2, is KAGVTQTPRYLIKTRGQQVTLSCSPISGHRSVSWYQQTPGQGLQFLFEYFSETQRNKGNFPGRFSGRQFSNSRSEMNVSTLELGDSALYLCASSPLSDTGELFFGEGSRLTVL.

V gene TRBV4-3 combines with J gene TRBJ1-5, with 10 positions matching TRBD1. The CDR3 consists of 17 residues. CDR1 is LGHNA and CDR2 is YSLEER in the germline V gene. V lost 0 bases and J lost 2; bases outside the gene matches: 4. The CDR3 protein is CASSQDRDRGGNQPQHF. The CDR3 nucleotides read TGCGCCAGCAGCCAAGATCGGGACAGGGGAGGCAATCAGCCCCAGCATTTT.

This clone was observed a few times. The V and J genes are TRBV4-1 and TRBJ1-2, with TRBD1 identical over 9 bases. The length of the CDR3 is 13 residues. Germline trimming cut 3 bases from V and 8 bases from J; bases unmatched to any gene: 4. Germline CDR1 and CDR2: MGHRA and YSYEKL. CDR3 loop: CASSHGTGRGYTF. The CDR3 DNA reads as TGCGCCAGCAGCCACGGGACAGGGCGCGGCTACACCTTC.

The sample holds a few counts of this clone. The CDR3 DNA follows: TGTGCCAGCAGCTTTGACCGAGTGAACACTGAAGCTTTCTTT. Its protein is CASSFDRVNTEAFF. The chain couples TRBV11-3 to TRBJ1-1; no clear D gene. The germline V gene has CDR1 SGHNT and CDR2 YENEEA. The CDR3 is 14 residues long. V was trimmed by 3 bases and J by 0 bases, leaving 8 bases between them.

V gene TRBV5-1 combines with J gene TRBJ2-1; TRBD1 matches at 10 bases. After removal of 0 bases from V and 7 bases from J, the junction contained 4 bases not matched to a gene. This CDR3 contains 15 residues. Germline CDR1 SGHRS, CDR2 YFSETQ. CDR3 loop: CASSLATGGQNEQFF. CDR3 nucleotides: TGCGCCAGCAGCTTGGCGACAGGGGGCCAGAATGAGCAGTTCTTC.

This clone has only a few counts. CDR3 sequence reads: CASGGGVETNEKLFF. CDR3 nucleotide sequence: TGTGCCAGCGGGGGAGGGGTGGAAACTAATGAAAAACTGTTTTTT. V and J are TRBV2 and TRBJ1-4; a possible D gene is TRBD1 (5 bases). The CDR3 loop spans 15 amino acids. Trimming shortened V by 8 bases and J by 1 base, and 14 bases separated the two germline ends. Germline loops: CDR1 SNHLY, CDR2 FYNNEI.

This clone was seen a handful of times. This sequence joins TRBV9 and TRBJ1-1, with D perhaps matching TRBD1 (5 bases). The V end was cut by 2 bases, the J end by 4 bases, with 12 bases between. This CDR3 has 14 residues. Germline values: CDR1 SGDLS, CDR2 YYNGEE. CDR3 amino acids: CASSVRDSFTEAFF. CDR3 bases: TGTGCCAGCAGCGTGCGGGACTCCTTCACTGAAGCTTTCTTT.